The T cell receptor beta chain under discussion was sequenced for a study of Ad26.COV2.S vaccination and SARS-CoV-2 variants. Clones were sequenced by immunoSEQ multiplex PCR, and TCRdb holds only the in-frame ones, with some missing. Of under 400,000 clones listed, around 90% are singletons. Study-wide results and caveats: Substantial breadth was reported for post-vaccination spike-specific CD8+ and CD4+ T cells.

In regard to this clone: Its target is not known.

This sample's treatment: approximately 18 received Ad26.COV2.S at low or high dose, single or two shots; several received placebo; per-sample allocation not given. Sampling took place 63 days after the first vaccine or placebo injection. An Ad26 vector carrying the Wuhan-strain SARS-CoV-2 spike served as the vaccine. The sample was peripheral blood, taken in a trial of Ad26.COV2.S vaccine versus placebo. The clonotype comes from a person between 18 and 59 years old who received the Ad26.COV2.S COVID-19 vaccine or a placebo.

The CDR3 region has the DNA TGTGCCTGGAGGGAGAAGATGGGCTACACCTTC. Translating it yields CAWREKMGYTF. This chain links TRBV30 with TRBJ1-2; D not certain. The ends were cut back, 3 bases at V and 8 bases at J, with 10 bases in the middle. The CDR3 is 11 residues long. Germline V gene sequence: CDR1 GTSNPN, CDR2 SVGIG (reference sequence).